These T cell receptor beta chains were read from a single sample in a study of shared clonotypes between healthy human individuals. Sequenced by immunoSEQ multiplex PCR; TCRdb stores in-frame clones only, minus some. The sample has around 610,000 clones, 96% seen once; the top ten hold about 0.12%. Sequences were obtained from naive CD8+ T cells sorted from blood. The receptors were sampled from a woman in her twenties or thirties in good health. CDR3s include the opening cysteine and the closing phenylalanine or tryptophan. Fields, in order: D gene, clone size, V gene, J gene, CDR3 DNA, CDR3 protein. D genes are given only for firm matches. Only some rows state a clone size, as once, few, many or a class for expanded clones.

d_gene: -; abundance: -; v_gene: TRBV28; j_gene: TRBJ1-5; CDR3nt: TGTGCCAGCAGCCGGACTGGTTACAATCAGCCCCAGCATTTT; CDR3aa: CASSRTGYNQPQHF
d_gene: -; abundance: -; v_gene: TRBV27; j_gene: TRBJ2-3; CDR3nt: TGTGCCAGCAGTTTTATGTCCTCTTTCGCGGCTACGCAGTATTTT; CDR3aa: CASSFMSSFAATQYF
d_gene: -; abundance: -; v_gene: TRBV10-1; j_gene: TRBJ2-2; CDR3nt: TGCGCCAGCAGAAAGGACAGTCTAACCGGGGAGCTGTTTTTT; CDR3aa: CASRKDSLTGELFF
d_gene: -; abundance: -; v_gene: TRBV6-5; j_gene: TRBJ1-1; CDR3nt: TGTGCCAGCAGTTACGGGCTTCCCCAAGAAGCTTTCTTT; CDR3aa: CASSYGLPQEAFF
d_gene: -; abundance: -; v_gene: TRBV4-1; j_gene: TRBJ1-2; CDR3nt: TGCGCCAGCAGCCCAGGGCTTGGTGGCTACACCTTC; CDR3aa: CASSPGLGGYTF
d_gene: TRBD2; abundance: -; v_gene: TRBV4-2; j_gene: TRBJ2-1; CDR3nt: TGTGCCAGCAGCCAAGAAGTGGGACTAGCGGGAGGCGATGAGCAGTTCTTC; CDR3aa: CASSQEVGLAGGDEQFF
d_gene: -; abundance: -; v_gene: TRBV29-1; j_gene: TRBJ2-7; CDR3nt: TGCAGCGTTGAGCTCGACGAGCAGTACTTC; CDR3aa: CSVELDEQYF
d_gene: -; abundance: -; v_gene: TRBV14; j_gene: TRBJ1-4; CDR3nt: TGTGCCAGCAGCCGAGAAGCAGGGGAAGGGCTGGATGAAAAACTGTTTTTT; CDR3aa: CASSREAGEGLDEKLFF
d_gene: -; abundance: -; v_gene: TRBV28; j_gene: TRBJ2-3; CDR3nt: TGTGCCAGCAGCATGGGCTACCCGAGCACAGATACGCAGTATTTT; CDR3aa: CASSMGYPSTDTQYF
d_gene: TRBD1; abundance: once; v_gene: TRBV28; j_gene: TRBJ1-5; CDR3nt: TGTGCCAGCAGTTCATACAGGGGGGGAGATCAGCCCCAGCATTTT; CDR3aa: CASSSYRGGDQPQHF
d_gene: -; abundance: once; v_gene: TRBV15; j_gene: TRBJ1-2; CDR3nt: TGTGCCACCAGCAGCCGGACTTTCGGCTATGGCTACACCTTC; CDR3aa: CATSSRTFGYGYTF
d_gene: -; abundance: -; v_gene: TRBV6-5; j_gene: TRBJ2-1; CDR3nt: TGTGCCACCAGTACGTCCTCCTACAATGAGCAGTTCTTC; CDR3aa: CATSTSSYNEQFF
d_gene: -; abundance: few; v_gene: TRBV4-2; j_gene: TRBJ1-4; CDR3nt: TGTGCCAGCAGCGAAGAAGGTGAAAAACTGTTTTTT; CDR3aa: CASSEEGEKLFF
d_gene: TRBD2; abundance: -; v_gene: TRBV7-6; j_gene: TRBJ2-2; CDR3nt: TGTGCCAGCAGCTGGGGACTAGTTGGAACCGGGGAGCTGTTTTTT; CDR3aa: CASSWGLVGTGELFF
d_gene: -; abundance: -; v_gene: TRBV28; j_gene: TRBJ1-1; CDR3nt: TGTGCCAGCAGTTGGCCCGCTATGAACACTGAAGCTTTCTTT; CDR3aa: CASSWPAMNTEAFF
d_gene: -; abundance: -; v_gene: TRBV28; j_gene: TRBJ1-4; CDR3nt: TGTGCCAGCAGTTTAATCGGCCAGAGGAATGAAAAACTGTTTTTT; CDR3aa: CASSLIGQRNEKLFF
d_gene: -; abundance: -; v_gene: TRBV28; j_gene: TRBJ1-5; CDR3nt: TGTGCCAGCAGTTTACACAATCTCAATCAGCCCCAGCATTTT; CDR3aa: CASSLHNLNQPQHF
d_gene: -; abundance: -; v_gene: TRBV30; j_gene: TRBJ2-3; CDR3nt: TGTGCCTGGACGCTAGAACTTAGCACAGATACGCAGTATTTT; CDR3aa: CAWTLELSTDTQYF
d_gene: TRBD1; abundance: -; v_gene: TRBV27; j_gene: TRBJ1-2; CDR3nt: TGTGCCAGCAGTTTCAGGGGGGACATTGATGGCTACACCTTC; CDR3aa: CASSFRGDIDGYTF
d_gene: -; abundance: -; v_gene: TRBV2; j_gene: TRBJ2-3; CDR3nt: TGTGCCAGCACCCCCTTGGGCAAGCCTAGCACAGATACGCAGTATTTT; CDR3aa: CASTPLGKPSTDTQYF
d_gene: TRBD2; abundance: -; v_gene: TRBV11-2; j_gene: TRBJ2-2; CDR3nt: TGTGCCAGCAGCTTCGGGACTAGCGGGATATCTGGGGAGCTGTTTTTT; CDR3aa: CASSFGTSGISGELFF
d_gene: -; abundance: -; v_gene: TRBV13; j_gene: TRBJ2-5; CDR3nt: TGTGCCAGCAGCTTAGGCAGGGGGGACGTAGGAGAGACCCAGTACTTC; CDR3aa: CASSLGRGDVGETQYF
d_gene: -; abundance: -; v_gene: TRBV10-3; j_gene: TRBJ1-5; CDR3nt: TGTGCCATCAGTGAGTCGCGGGGCGCTAATCAGCCCCAGCATTTT; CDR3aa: CAISESRGANQPQHF
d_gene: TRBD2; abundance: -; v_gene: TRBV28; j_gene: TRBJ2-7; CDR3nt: TGTGCCAGCAGTTTTAGCGGGAGATACGAGCAGTACTTC; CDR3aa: CASSFSGRYEQYF
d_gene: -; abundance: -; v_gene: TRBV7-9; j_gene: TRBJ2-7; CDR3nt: TGTGCCAGCAGCCCCCAGGGGGGTGGCGAGCAGTACTTC; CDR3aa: CASSPQGGGEQYF
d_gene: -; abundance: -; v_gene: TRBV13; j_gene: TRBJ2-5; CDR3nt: TGTGCCAGCAGCTCCACAGGGTTGGCGGAGACCCAGTACTTC; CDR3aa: CASSSTGLAETQYF
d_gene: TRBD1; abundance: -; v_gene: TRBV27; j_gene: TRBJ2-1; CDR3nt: TGTGCCAGCAGTTCTCGACAGGGAAGGAATGAGCAGTTCTTC; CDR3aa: CASSSRQGRNEQFF
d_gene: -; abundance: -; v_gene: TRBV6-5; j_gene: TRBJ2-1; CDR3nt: TGTGCCAGCAGTTACCAGAGCTCCTACAATGAGCAGTTCTTC; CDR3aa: CASSYQSSYNEQFF
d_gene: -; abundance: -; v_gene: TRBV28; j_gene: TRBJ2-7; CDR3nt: TGTGCCAGCAGTTTTCTCGGTTACGAGCAGTACTTC; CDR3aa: CASSFLGYEQYF
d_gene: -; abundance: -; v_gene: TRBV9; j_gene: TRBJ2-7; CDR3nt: TGTGCCAGCAGCGTAGATGGGGGTAGCTCCTACGAGCAGTACTTC; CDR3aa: CASSVDGGSSYEQYF
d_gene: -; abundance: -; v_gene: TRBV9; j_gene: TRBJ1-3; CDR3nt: TGTGCCAGCAGCGTCTTTAATGGAAACACCATATATTTT; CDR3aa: CASSVFNGNTIYF
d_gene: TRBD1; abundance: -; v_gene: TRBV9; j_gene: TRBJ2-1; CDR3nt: TGTGCCAGCAGCAAATTACAGGGGGATGAGCAGTTCTTC; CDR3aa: CASSKLQGDEQFF
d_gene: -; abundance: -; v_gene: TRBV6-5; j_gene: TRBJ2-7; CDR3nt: TGTGCCAGCAGTTACTCGGAATTACCCGAGCAGTACTTC; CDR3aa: CASSYSELPEQYF
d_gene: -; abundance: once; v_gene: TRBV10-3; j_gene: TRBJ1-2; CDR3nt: TGTGCCATCAGTGATGGGGGGGTCTATGGCTACACCTTC; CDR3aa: CAISDGGVYGYTF
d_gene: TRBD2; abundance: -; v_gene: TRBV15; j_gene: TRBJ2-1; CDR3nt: TGTGCCACCAGCAGAGATCTACTAGCGGGATTCAATGAGCAGTTCTTC; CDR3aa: CATSRDLLAGFNEQFF
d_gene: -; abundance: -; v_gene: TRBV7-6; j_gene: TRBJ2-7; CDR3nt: TGTGCCAGCAGCTTAGATGGTCAGCAGTACTTC; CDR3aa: CASSLDGQQYF
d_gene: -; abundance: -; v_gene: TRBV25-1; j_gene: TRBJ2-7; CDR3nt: TGTGCCAGCAGTCTCTGGGGGCTAGCCTACGAGCAGTACTTC; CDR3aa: CASSLWGLAYEQYF
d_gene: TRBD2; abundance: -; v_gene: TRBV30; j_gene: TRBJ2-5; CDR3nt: TGTGCCTGGAGTGGGAGGGCGGGAGGACTCCAAGAGACCCAGTACTTC; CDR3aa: CAWSGRAGGLQETQYF
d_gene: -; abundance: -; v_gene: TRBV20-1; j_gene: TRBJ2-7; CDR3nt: TGCAGTCAAATCACTATCTACGAGCAGTACTTC; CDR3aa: CSQITIYEQYF
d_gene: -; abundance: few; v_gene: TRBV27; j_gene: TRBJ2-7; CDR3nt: TGTGCCAGCAGTTTAGGGGGTCCTCTCTCCTACGAGCAGTACTTC; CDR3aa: CASSLGGPLSYEQYF
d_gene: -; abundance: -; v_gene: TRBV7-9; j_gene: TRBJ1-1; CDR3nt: TGTGCCAGCAGCTCCCCCAGCATGAACACTGAAGCTTTCTTT; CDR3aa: CASSSPSMNTEAFF
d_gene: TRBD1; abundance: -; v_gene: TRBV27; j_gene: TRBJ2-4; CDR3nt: TGTGCCAGCAGTTCGCATACAGGGGCACTAGCCAAAAACATTCAGTACTTC; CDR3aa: CASSSHTGALAKNIQYF
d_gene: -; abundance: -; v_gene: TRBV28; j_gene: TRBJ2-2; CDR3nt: TGTGCCAGCAGTTTATGGGGTAGGGAAGAGGGGACCGGGGAGCTGTTTTTT; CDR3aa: CASSLWGREEGTGELFF
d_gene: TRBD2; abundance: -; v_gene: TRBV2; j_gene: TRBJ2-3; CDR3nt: TGTGCCACGCCTGTTGGAGCGGGAGGTAGACCAGATACGCAGTATTTT; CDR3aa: CATPVGAGGRPDTQYF
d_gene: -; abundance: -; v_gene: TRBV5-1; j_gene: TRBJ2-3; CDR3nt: TGCGCCAGCAGCCTGGGGGAGAGGCGGGCAGATACGCAGTATTTT; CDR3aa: CASSLGERRADTQYF
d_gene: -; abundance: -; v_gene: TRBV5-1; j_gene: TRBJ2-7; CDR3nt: TGCGCCAGCAGCTTGGGGCCGGGGGAGCAGTACTTC; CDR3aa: CASSLGPGEQYF
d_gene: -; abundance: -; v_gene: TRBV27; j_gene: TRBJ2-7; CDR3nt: TGTGCCAGCAACCCCAGGGGCACGTCCTACGAGCAGTACTTC; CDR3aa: CASNPRGTSYEQYF
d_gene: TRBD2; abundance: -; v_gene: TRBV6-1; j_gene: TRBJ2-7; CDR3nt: TGTGCCAGCAGTCTAGCGGGAGGGCCGTCTAACGAGCAGTACTTC; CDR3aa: CASSLAGGPSNEQYF
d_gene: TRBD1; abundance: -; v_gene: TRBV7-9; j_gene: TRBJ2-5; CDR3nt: TGTGCCAGCAGCCTCGGGACAGGGAGGTACCAAGAGACCCAGTACTTC; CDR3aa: CASSLGTGRYQETQYF
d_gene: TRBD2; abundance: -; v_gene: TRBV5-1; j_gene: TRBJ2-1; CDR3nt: TGCGCCAGCAGCTTCAGCGGGACGGGCAACAATGAGCAGTTCTTC; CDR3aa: CASSFSGTGNNEQFF
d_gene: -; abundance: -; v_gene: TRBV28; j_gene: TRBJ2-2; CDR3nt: TGTGCCAGCAGTTTATGGGGGGTCACCGGGGAGCTGTTTTTT; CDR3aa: CASSLWGVTGELFF
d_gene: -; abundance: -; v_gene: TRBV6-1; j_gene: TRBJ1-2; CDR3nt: TGTGCCAGCAGTGAAATGGGCCACTATGGCTACACCTTC; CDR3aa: CASSEMGHYGYTF